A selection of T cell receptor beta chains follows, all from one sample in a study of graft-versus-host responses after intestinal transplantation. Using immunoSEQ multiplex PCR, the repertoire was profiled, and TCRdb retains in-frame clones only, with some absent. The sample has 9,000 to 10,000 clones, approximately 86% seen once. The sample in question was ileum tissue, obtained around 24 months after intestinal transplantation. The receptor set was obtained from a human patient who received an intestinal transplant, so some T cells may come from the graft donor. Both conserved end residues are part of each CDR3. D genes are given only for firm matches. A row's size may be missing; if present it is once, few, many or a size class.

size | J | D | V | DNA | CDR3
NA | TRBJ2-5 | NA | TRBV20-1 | TGCAGTGCTAGGATCGGGGAGACCCAGTACTTC | CSARIGETQYF
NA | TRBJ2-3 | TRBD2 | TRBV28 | TGTGCCAGCAAAGGGACTAGCGGGAGGGCCTCGACAGATACGCAGTATTTT | CASKGTSGRASTDTQYF
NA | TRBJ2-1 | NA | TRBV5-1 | TGCGCCAGCGGCCCTGCCGGCACATACAATGAGCAGTTCTTC | CASGPAGTYNEQFF
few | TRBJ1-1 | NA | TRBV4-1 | TGCGCCAGCAGCCAGATCAGGAGAAACACTGAAGCTTTCTTT | CASSQIRRNTEAFF
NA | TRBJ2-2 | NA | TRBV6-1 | TGTGCCAGCAGGGGTTCAACCAACACCGGGGAGCTGTTTTTT | CASRGSTNTGELFF
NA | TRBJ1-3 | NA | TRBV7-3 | TGTGCCAGCAGCGAGCTGGACGGCGGAAACACCATATATTTT | CASSELDGGNTIYF
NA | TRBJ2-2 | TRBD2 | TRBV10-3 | TGTGCCATCGCTAGACTAGCGGGAGGCACGAACACCGGGGAGCTGTTTTTT | CAIARLAGGTNTGELFF
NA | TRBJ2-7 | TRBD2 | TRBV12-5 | TGTGCTAGTGGTTCTAGCGGGAGCGACGAGCAGTACTTC | CASGSSGSDEQYF
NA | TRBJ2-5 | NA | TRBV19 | TGTGCCAGTAGTATATGGTACAGCACCCAAGAGACCCAGTACTTC | CASSIWYSTQETQYF
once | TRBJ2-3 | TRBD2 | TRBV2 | TGTGCCAGCAGCTTCGGCGCGGGGGGTGTGGATACGCAGTATTTT | CASSFGAGGVDTQYF
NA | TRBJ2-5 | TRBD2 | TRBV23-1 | TGCGCCAGCAGTCAATCCTTCGGGGGGAAAGAGACCCAGTACTTC | CASSQSFGGKETQYF
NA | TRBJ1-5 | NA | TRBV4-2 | TGTGCCAGCAGCCAAAGCCCGAATCAGCCCCAGCATTTT | CASSQSPNQPQHF
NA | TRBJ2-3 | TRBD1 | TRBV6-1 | TGTGCCAGCAGCACCCGGGACAGGGCGGGAGATACGCAGTATTTT | CASSTRDRAGDTQYF
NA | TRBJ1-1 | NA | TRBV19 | TGTGCCAGTAGTCGGAACGGGGGGGACACTGAAACTTTCTTT | CASSRNGGDTETFF
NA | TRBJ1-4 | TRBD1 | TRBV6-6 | TGTGCCAGCGAAAGGACTAGGGGACAGTATGAAAAACTGTTTTTT | CASERTRGQYEKLFF
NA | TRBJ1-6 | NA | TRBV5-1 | TGCGCCAGCAGCCCTGAACTGGGGCGAGGCTCACCCCTCCACTTT | CASSPELGRGSPLHF
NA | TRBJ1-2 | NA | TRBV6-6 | TGTGCCAGCAGCCTTACCGTTCCTGTCTATGGCTACACCTTC | CASSLTVPVYGYTF
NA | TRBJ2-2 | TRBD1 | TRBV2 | TGTGCCCGGGAACAGGGGGCCGGAGCCGGGGAGCTGTTTTTT | CAREQGAGAGELFF
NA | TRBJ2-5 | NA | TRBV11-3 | TGTGCCAGCAGCTTAGATTGGGGGATCAGGCAAGAGACCCAGTACTTC | CASSLDWGIRQETQYF
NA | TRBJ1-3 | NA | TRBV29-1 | TGCAGCGCCGTTGGGGCGATCTCTGGAAACACCATATATTTT | CSAVGAISGNTIYF
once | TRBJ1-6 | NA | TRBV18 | TGTGCCAGCTCAGCGCAGGGCCGTAATTCACCCCTCCACTTT | CASSAQGRNSPLHF
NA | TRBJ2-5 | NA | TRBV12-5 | TGTGCTAGTGGTTTGGATCTGGGTTTGGAGACCCAGTACTTC | CASGLDLGLETQYF
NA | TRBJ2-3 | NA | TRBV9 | TGTGCCAGCAGCGTAGGTACAGATACGCAGTATTTT | CASSVGTDTQYF
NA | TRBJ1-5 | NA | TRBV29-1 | TGCAGCGACCGGGACCGACCGCAATCAGCCCAGCATTTT | CSDRDRPQSAQHF
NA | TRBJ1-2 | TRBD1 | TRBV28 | TGTGCCAGCAGTTTGATGGGGACCCAGGGGGACTTTCATGGCTACACCTTC | CASSLMGTQGDFHGYTF
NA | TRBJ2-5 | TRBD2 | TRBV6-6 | TGTGCCAGCAGTTACCCCAGGACTAGGAGGGAAAAGACCCAGTACTTC | CASSYPRTRREKTQYF
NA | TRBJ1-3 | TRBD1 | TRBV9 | TGTGCCAGCAGCGCCCCGGGACAGGGGACTGGAAACACCATATATTTT | CASSAPGQGTGNTIYF
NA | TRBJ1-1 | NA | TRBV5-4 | TGTGCCAGCACCTCCTGGGTTCAGAACACTGAAGCTTTCTTT | CASTSWVQNTEAFF
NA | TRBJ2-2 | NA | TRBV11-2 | TGTGCCAGCAGCTTCAGGGGAAAGGGCACCGGGGAGCTGTTTTTT | CASSFRGKGTGELFF
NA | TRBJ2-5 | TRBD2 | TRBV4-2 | TGTGCCAGCAGCCAAGACCCCCCCCGAGGACTAGCAGTCAAGGAGACCCAGTACTTC | CASSQDPPRGLAVKETQYF
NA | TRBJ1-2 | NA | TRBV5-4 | TGTGCCAGCAGCCCCGACTGGACAGCCCGATGGGGAAATGGCTACACCTTC | CASSPDWTARWGNGYTF
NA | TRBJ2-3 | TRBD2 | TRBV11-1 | TGTGCCAGCAGCCCGGGGGGACTAGTCATAGATACGCAGTATTTT | CASSPGGLVIDTQYF
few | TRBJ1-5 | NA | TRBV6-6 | TGTGCCAGCAGACAGGGATATCAGCCCCAGCATTTT | CASRQGYQPQHF
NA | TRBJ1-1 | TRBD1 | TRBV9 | TGTGCCAGCAGCACCCGGGACAGGGGAAACACTGAAGCTTTCTTT | CASSTRDRGNTEAFF
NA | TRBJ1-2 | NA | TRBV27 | TGTGCCAGCAGTTCCGAGGGGTATGGCTACACCTTC | CASSSEGYGYTF
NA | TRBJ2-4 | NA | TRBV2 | TGTGCCAGCAGTGAAAGGGGAGATTCACTAGCCAAAAACATTCAGTACTTC | CASSERGDSLAKNIQYF
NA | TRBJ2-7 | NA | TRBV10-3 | TGTGCCATCAGAGCACCGGGACCCATCGGCTACGAGCAGTACTTC | CAIRAPGPIGYEQYF
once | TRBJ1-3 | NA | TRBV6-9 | TGTGCCAGCAGTTACTCGTTCGCAGGAGGAAACACCATATATTTT | CASSYSFAGGNTIYF
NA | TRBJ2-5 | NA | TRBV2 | TGTGCCAGCAGGGCGCAAGAGACCCAGTACTTC | CASRAQETQYF
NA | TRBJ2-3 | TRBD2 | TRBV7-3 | TGTGCCAGCTCGAGCTCGGGACTAGCGGGGTCAGATACGCAGTATTTT | CASSSSGLAGSDTQYF
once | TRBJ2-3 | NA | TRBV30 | TGTGCCTGGAGGTCCTCCAGCAGGGCAGATACGCAGTATTTT | CAWRSSSRADTQYF
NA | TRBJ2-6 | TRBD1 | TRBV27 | TGTGCCAGCGGACCGGACAGGTTTAGCTCTGGGGCCAACGTCCTGACTTTC | CASGPDRFSSGANVLTF
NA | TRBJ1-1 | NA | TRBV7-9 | TGTGCCAGCAACCTTGGGGGCCTCACTGAAGCTTTCTTT | CASNLGGLTEAFF
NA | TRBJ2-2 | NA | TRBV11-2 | TGTGCCAGCTCTAGGGTCTACACCGGGGAGCTGTTTTTT | CASSRVYTGELFF
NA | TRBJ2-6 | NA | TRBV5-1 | TGCGCCAGCAGCTTATCCGTTCTCTCTGGGGCCAACGTCCTGACTTTC | CASSLSVLSGANVLTF
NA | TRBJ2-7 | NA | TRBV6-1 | TGTGCCAGCAGTGAACTCGGGACTTCCTACGAGCAGTACTTC | CASSELGTSYEQYF
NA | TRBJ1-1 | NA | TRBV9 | TGTGCCAGCAGCGTGGTTCCAGGGGCGATGAACACTGAAGCTTTCTTT | CASSVVPGAMNTEAFF
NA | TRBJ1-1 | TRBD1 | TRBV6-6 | TGTGCCAGCAGGGATCAGGGGGCCGGCACTGAAGCTTTCTTT | CASRDQGAGTEAFF
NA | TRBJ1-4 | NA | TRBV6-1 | TGTGCCAGCCGGGACCATGAAAAACTGTTTTTT | CASRDHEKLFF
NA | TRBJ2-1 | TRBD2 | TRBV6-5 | TGTGCCAGCAGTTCGACCATAGCGGGAGGGTACAATGAGCAGTTCTTC | CASSSTIAGGYNEQFF
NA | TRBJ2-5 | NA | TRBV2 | TGTGCCAGCAGTGAAAGGGGGGGAGGGGGCTTTAGTACCCAGTACTTC | CASSERGGGGFSTQYF
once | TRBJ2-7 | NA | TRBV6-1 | TGTGCCAGCAGTGAAGCCGGGGGCGAGCAGTACTTC | CASSEAGGEQYF
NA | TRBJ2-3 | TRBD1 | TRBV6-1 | TGTGCCAGCAGTGAAGGCGGGGACAGGGGGGTCGATACGCAGTATTTT | CASSEGGDRGVDTQYF
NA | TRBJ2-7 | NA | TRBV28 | TGTGCCAGCACCACCACGAGGGTTTACGAGCAGTACTTC | CASTTTRVYEQYF
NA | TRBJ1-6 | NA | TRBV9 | TGTGCCAGCAGCGTAAGCCTTTATAATTCACCCCTCCACTTT | CASSVSLYNSPLHF